This T cell receptor (beta chain) was documented in a study of blood T cell repertoires in COVID-19. Study as a whole: Italy, Spain and the United States were the sources of the convalescent and acute COVID-19 samples.

In germline, CDR1 is KGHSH, CDR2 LQKENI. The CDR3 runs to 14 residues. Trimming took off 3 bases at V and 4 bases at J, with 10 bases between the two ends. Original handling: Nucleated cell number was recorded as an estimate derived from reference gene primer amplification. Here immunoSEQ multiplex PCR was the method, and the copy in TCRdb shows in-frame clones only, minus some. That table is the source of V, J and clone size, and D and trimming were worked out from the DNA. The table has under 80,000 clones, roughly 82% seen once. Sequencing was carried out using peripheral blood. The origin of this receptor is a man aged 45-60 years with acute or convalescent COVID-19. The chain uses TRBV18 and TRBJ1-5; tentative D call: TRBD1 (6 bases). DNA for the CDR3: TGTGCCAGCTCACCCCAGCAGGGGAATCAGCCCCAGCATTTT. It yields the protein CASSPQQGNQPQHF.